This T cell receptor beta chain was observed in a study of a mutant IDH1 vaccine in newly diagnosed glioma. Turning to the study itself: The treated group averaged about 41 years old and was around 62% male, about 40% female.

In germline, CDR1 is SGDLS, CDR2 YYNGEE. This CDR3 spans 15 amino acids. V was clipped by 4 bases and J by 2 bases, with 13 bases between them. Time point noted: week 47, end of study. A single vaccine dose contained 300 ug of mutant IDH1 20-mer peptide, and topical imiquimod was used with it. Using immunoSEQ multiplex PCR, the repertoire was profiled, and TCRdb retains in-frame clones only, with some absent. The sample yields about 54,000 clones, around 83% seen once. A remark on this clone: Its antigen is still unknown.

The sequence came from a woman in her forties or fifties with glioma. This chain joins TRBV9 and TRBJ1-3, with no clear D. Sequenced here: PBMCs, sampled from a glioma patient whose treatment included an IDH1 peptide vaccine. The CDR3 nucleotides are TGTGCCAGCAGCACCAGTGGCTTTACTGGAAACACCATATATTTT. Amino acid sequence: CASSTSGFTGNTIYF. Looking up the rest from reference TRBV9 and TRBJ1-3 gives the full variable domain: DSGVTQTPKHLITATGQRVTLRCSPRSGDLSVYWYQQSLDQGLQFLIQYYNGEERAKGNILERFSAQQFPDLHSELNLSSLELGDSALYFCASSTSGFTGNTIYFGEGSWLTVV.